The rows below give T cell receptor beta chains drawn from one sample of a study of shared clonotypes between healthy human individuals. Some clones are missing from TCRdb's copy, which holds only in-frame ones; the method was immunoSEQ multiplex PCR. Here the sample spans a few hundred thousand clones, around 77% being singletons. Specimen: PBMCs. The receptors were sampled from a woman in her forties in good health. Some clones in this sample may be carry-over from other donors' samples. Each CDR3 is given with its conserved first and last residue. Fields, in order: D gene, V gene, J gene, clone size, CDR3 protein, CDR3 DNA. The D gene is left open where the match is weak. The size field is filled for only some rows; it gives once, few, many or a size class.

D gene: TRBD1; V gene: TRBV6-5; J gene: TRBJ1-2; clone size: NA; CDR3 protein: CASGSGGGGRGYTF; CDR3 DNA: TGTGCCAGCGGCTCAGGGGGCGGGGGCAGGGGCTACACCTTC
D gene: NA; V gene: TRBV6-1; J gene: TRBJ1-1; clone size: NA; CDR3 protein: CASSLRGDTEAFF; CDR3 DNA: TGTGCCAGCAGTTTAAGGGGGGACACTGAAGCTTTCTTT
D gene: NA; V gene: TRBV5-1; J gene: TRBJ2-1; clone size: NA; CDR3 protein: CASSLAQGWINEQFF; CDR3 DNA: TGCGCCAGCAGCTTGGCCCAGGGGTGGATCAATGAGCAGTTCTTC
D gene: TRBD2; V gene: TRBV6-4; J gene: TRBJ2-3; clone size: NA; CDR3 protein: CASSRDYSTDTQYF; CDR3 DNA: TGTGCCAGCAGCAGGGACTACAGCACAGATACGCAGTATTTT
D gene: NA; V gene: TRBV7-2; J gene: TRBJ2-3; clone size: NA; CDR3 protein: CASSFSSGTDTQYF; CDR3 DNA: TGTGCCAGCAGCTTTTCCAGTGGCACAGATACGCAGTATTTT
D gene: TRBD2; V gene: TRBV29-1; J gene: TRBJ2-5; clone size: once; CDR3 protein: CSVEGLGGSRETQYF; CDR3 DNA: TGCAGCGTTGAAGGTCTTGGCGGGAGTCGCGAGACCCAGTACTTC
D gene: TRBD2; V gene: TRBV4-1; J gene: TRBJ2-1; clone size: NA; CDR3 protein: CASSQGLAVYNEQFF; CDR3 DNA: TGCGCCAGCAGCCAGGGACTAGCGGTCTACAATGAGCAGTTCTTC
D gene: NA; V gene: TRBV5-6; J gene: TRBJ2-5; clone size: NA; CDR3 protein: CASSFGLQAEQETQYF; CDR3 DNA: TGTGCCAGCAGCTTTGGCCTGCAAGCGGAACAAGAGACCCAGTACTTC
D gene: NA; V gene: TRBV30; J gene: TRBJ2-7; clone size: NA; CDR3 protein: CAWSRISYEQYF; CDR3 DNA: TGTGCCTGGTCTCGGATTTCCTACGAGCAGTACTTC
D gene: TRBD1; V gene: TRBV28; J gene: TRBJ2-7; clone size: NA; CDR3 protein: CASSLSWDSSYEQYF; CDR3 DNA: TGTGCCAGCAGTTTAAGTTGGGACAGCTCCTACGAGCAGTACTTC
D gene: TRBD1; V gene: TRBV28; J gene: TRBJ2-2; clone size: NA; CDR3 protein: CASSYRDRGIPGELFF; CDR3 DNA: TGTGCCAGCAGTTACCGGGACAGGGGTATCCCCGGGGAGCTGTTTTTT
D gene: NA; V gene: TRBV6-8; J gene: TRBJ1-5; clone size: NA; CDR3 protein: CASSHHDRMNQPQHF; CDR3 DNA: TGTGCCAGCAGCCACCACGACAGGATGAATCAGCCCCAGCATTTT
D gene: TRBD2; V gene: TRBV19; J gene: TRBJ2-3; clone size: few; CDR3 protein: CASSIHRFLAGAVGTDTQYF; CDR3 DNA: TGTGCCAGTAGTATTCACAGGTTTCTAGCGGGAGCCGTTGGCACAGATACGCAGTATTTT
D gene: NA; V gene: TRBV5-1; J gene: TRBJ1-1; clone size: few; CDR3 protein: CAGSFDGGNTEAFF; CDR3 DNA: TGCGCCGGCAGCTTTGATGGGGGGAACACTGAAGCTTTCTTT
D gene: NA; V gene: TRBV6-1; J gene: TRBJ1-5; clone size: many; CDR3 protein: CASSLGQNQPQHF; CDR3 DNA: TGTGCCAGCAGTCTCGGACAGAATCAGCCCCAGCATTTT
D gene: NA; V gene: TRBV5-1; J gene: TRBJ2-7; clone size: NA; CDR3 protein: CASSGTTSTYEQYF; CDR3 DNA: TGCGCCAGCAGCGGGACGACTAGTACCTACGAGCAGTACTTC